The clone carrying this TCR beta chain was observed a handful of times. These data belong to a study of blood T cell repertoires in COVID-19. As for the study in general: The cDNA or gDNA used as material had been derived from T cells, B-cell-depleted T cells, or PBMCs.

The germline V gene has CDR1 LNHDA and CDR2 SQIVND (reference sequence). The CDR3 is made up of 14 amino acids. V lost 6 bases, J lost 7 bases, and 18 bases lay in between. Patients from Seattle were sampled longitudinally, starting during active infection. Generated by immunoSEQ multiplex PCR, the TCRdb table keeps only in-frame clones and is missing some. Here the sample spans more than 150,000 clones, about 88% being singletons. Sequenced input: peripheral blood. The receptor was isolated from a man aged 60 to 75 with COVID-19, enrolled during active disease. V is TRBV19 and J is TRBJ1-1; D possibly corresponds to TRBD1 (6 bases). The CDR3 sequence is CASSNREEGVEAFF. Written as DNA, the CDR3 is TGTGCCAGTAGCAATCGGGAAGAGGGGGTTGAAGCTTTCTTT.